The clone carrying this T cell receptor (beta chain) has at least ten counts. This sample was taken from a study of T cells in Graves' hyperthyroidism and ophthalmopathy. The CDR3 contains 14 residues. V lost 6 bases to trimming and J lost 2 bases; unmatched junction nucleotides: 2. Amplification of TCR beta CDR3 regions was performed using RNA transcripts as template. RT-PCR in the first round (using the HTBI primer set) targeted the TCR CDR3. TCRdb reanalysed the multiplex PCR reads using MiXCR and keeps one entry per CDR3 protein. The sample comprises roughly 180,000 distinct CDR3 sequences, over 15% of which are singletons, and under 35% rests with the top ten.

What was sequenced was blood. The chain employs TRBV12-3 or TRBV12-4 and TRBJ1-5, with 9 bases lining up with TRBD1. The TCR originated in a woman between 50 and 59 years old with Graves' hyperthyroidism. The chain's CDR3 is CASRGQGGNQPQHF. The CDR3 DNA reads as TGTGCCAGCAGGGGACAGGGTGGCAATCAGCCCCAGCATTTT.